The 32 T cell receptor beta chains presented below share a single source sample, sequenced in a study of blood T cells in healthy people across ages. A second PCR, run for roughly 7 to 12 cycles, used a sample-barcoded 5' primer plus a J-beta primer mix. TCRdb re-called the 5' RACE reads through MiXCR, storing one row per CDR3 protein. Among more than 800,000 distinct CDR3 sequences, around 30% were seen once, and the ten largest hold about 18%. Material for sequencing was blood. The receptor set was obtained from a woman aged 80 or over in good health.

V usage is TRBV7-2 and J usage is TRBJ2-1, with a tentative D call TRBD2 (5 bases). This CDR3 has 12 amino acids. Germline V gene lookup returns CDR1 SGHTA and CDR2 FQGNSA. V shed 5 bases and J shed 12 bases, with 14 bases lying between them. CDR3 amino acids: CASSTRKSGQFF. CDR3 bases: TGTGCCAGCAGCACTCGAAAAAGCGGGCAGTTCTTC.

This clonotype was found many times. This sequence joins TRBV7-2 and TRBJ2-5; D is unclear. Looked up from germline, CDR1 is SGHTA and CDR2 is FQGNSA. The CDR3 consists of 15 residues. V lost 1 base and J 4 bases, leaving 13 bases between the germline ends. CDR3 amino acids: CASSLVGQTRETQYF. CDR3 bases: TGTGCCAGCAGCTTAGTTGGCCAGACTCGAGAGACCCAGTACTTC. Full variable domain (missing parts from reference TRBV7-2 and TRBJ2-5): GAGVSQSPSNKVTEKGKDVELRCDPISGHTALYWYRQSLGQGLEFLIYFQGNSAPDKSGLPSDRFSAERTGGSVSTLTIQRTQQEDSAVYLCASSLVGQTRETQYFGPGTRLLVL.

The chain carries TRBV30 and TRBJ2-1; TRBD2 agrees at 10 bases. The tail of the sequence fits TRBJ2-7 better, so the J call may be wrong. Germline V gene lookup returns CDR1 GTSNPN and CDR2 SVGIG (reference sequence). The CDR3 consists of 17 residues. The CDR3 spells CAWMTEGAGGLYNEQYF. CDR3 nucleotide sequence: TGTGCCTGGATGACAGAGGGAGCGGGGGGGCTTTACAATGAGCAGTACTTC.

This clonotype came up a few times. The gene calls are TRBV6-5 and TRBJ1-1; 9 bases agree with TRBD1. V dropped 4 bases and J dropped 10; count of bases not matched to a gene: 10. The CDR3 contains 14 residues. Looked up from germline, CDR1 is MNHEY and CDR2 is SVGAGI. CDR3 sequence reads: CASSSSPGQGVAFF. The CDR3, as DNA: TGTGCCAGCAGTTCATCGCCGGGACAGGGTGTAGCTTTCTTT.

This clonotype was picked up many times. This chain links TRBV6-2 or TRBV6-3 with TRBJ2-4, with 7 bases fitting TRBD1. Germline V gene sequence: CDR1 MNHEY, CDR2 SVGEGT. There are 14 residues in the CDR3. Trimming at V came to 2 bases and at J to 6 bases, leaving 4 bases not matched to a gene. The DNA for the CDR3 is TGTGCCAGCAGTTACAGGGGGCGTATAAACATTCAGTACTTC. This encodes CASSYRGRINIQYF.

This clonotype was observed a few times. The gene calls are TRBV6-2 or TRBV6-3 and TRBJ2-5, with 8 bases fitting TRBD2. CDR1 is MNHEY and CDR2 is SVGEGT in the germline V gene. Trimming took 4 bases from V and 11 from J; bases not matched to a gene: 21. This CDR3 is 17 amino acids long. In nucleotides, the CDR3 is TGTGCCAGCAGTTCTGGCGGTAGCGGGGCTAAATACAATGAGCAGTACTTC. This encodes CASSSGGSGAKYNEQYF.

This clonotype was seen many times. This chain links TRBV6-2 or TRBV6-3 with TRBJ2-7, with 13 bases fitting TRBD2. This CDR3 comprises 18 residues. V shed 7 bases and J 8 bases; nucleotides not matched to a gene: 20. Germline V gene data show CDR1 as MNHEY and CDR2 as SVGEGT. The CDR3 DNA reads TGTGCCAGCAATTCCGGGACTAGCGGGGTCATCCTACGAGCTAAGCAGTACTTC. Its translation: CASNSGTSGVILRAKQYF.

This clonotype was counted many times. Written as DNA, the CDR3 is TGCAGTGCGGGAACAGGGAATGAGCAGTTCTTC. This translates into CSAGTGNEQFF. V gene TRBV20-1 combines with J gene TRBJ2-1; D possibly corresponds to TRBD1 (6 bases). The V and J ends lost 6 bases and 7 bases respectively, with 10 bases between them. CDR1 is DFQATT and CDR2 is SNEGSKA in the germline V gene (reference sequence). This CDR3 has 11 amino acids.

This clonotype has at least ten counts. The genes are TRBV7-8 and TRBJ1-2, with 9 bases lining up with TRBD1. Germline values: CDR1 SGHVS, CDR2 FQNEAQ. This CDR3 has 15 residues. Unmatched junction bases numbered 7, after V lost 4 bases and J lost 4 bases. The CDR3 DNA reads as TGTGCCAGCAGCTGGGGGACAGGGTCTACCTATGGCTACACCTTC. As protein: CASSWGTGSTYGYTF.

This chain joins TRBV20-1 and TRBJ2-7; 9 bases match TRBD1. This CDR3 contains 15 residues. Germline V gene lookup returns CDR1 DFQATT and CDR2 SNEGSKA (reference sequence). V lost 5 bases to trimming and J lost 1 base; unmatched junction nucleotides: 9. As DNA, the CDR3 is TGCAGTGCTCGAAGGGGACAGGGAAGGTCCTACGAGCAGTACTTC. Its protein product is CSARRGQGRSYEQYF.

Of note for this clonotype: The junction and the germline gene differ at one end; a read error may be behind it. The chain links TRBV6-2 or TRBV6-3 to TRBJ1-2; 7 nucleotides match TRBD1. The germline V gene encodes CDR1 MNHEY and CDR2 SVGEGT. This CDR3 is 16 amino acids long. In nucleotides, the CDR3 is TGTGCCAGCAGCTACTCCTCGGACAGGCGGAACTATGGCTACACCTTC. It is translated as CASSYSSDRRNYGYTF.

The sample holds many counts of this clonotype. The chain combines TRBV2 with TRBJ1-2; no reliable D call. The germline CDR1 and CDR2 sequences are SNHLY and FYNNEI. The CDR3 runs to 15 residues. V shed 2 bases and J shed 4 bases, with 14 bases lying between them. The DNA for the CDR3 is TGTGCCAGCAGTGAAAATCCCCGAGGCCTCTATGGCTACACCTTC. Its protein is CASSENPRGLYGYTF.

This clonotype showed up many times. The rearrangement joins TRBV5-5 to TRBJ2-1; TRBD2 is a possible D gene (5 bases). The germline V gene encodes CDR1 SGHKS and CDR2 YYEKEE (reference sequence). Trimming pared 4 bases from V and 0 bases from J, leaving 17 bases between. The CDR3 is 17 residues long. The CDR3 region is CASSLPISGSSYNEQFF. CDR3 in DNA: TGTGCCAGCAGCCTCCCCATCAGCGGTAGCTCCTACAATGAGCAGTTCTTC.

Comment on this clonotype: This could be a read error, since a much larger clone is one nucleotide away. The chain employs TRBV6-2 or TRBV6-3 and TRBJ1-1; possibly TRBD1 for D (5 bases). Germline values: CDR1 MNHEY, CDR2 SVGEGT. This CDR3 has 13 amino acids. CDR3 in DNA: TGTGCCAGCAGTTACCGGGGCGACACTGGAGCTTTCTTT. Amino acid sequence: CASSYRGDTGAFF.

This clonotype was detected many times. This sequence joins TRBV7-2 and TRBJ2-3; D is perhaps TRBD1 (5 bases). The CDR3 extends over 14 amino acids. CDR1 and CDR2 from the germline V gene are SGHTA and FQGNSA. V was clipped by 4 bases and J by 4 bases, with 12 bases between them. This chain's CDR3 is CASSSRQTSDTQYF. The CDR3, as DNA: TGTGCCAGCAGCTCGAGACAGACGTCAGATACGCAGTATTTT.

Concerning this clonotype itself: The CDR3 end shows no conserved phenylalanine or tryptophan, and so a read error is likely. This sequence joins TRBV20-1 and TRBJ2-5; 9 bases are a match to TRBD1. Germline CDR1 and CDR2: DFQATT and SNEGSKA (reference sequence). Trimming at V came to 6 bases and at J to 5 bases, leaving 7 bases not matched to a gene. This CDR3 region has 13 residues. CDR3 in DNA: TGCAGTGCCAGACAGGGGGGCCGGGAGACCCAGTACTGC. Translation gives CSARQGGRETQYC.

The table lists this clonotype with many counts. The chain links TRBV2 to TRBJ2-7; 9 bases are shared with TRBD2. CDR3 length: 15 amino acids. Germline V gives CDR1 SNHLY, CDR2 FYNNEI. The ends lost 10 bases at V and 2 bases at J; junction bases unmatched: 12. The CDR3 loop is CANSEAAGGPYEQYF. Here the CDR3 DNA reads TGTGCCAACTCAGAGGCAGCGGGGGGCCCCTACGAGCAGTACTTC.

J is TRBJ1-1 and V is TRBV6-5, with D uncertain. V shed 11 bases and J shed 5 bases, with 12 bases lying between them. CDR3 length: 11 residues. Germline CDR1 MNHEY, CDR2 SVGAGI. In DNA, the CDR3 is TGTGCCGCCGGTTATTCAACTGAAGCTTTCTTT. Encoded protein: CAAGYSTEAFF.

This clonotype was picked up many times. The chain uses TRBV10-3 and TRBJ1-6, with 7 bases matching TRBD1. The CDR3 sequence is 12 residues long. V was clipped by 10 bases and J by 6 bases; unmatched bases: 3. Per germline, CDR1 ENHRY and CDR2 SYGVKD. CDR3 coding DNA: TGTGCCACCGGACAGGTTAATTCACCCCTCCACTTT. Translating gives CATGQVNSPLHF.

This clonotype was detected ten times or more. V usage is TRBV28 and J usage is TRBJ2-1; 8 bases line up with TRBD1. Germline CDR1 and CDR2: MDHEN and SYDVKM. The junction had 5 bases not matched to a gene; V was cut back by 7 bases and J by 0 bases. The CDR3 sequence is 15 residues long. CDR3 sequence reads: CASTSGTGSYNEQFF. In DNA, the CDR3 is TGTGCCAGCACCTCCGGGACAGGCTCCTACAATGAGCAGTTCTTC.

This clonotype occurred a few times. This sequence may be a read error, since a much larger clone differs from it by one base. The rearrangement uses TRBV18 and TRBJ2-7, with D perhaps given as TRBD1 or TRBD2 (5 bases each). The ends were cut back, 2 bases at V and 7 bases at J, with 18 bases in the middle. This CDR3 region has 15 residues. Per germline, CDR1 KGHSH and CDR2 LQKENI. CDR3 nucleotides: TGTGCCAGCTCACCAAATGGGGGTTCGAACAATGAGCAGTACTTC. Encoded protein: CASSPNGGSNNEQYF.

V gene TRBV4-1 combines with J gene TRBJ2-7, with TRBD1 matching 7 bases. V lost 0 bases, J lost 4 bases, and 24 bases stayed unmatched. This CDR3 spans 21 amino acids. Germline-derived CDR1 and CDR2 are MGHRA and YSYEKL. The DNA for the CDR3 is TGCGCCAGCAGCCAAGAAACCCACTACAGGACAGGTTTCGGTCTCTCTTACGAGCAGTACTTC. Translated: CASSQETHYRTGFGLSYEQYF.

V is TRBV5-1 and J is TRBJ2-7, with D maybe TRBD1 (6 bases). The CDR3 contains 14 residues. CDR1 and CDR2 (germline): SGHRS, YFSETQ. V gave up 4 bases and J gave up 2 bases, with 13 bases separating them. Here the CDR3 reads CASSAPGATYEQYF. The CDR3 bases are TGCGCCAGCAGCGCCCCAGGGGCCACCTACGAGCAGTACTTC.

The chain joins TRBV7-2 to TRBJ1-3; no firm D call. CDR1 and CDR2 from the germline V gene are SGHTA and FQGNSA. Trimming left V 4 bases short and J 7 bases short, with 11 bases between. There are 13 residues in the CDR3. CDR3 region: CASSSTAVNTIYF. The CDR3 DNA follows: TGTGCCAGCAGCTCCACAGCGGTGAACACCATATATTTT. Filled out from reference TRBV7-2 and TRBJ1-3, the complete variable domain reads GAGVSQSPSNKVTEKGKDVELRCDPISGHTALYWYRQSLGQGLEFLIYFQGNSAPDKSGLPSDRFSAERTGGSVSTLTIQRTQQEDSAVYLCASSSTAVNTIYFGEGSWLTVV.

The CDR3 loop reads CASSWKTSGNTEAFF. In nucleotides, the CDR3 is TGTGCCAGCAGCTGGAAGACAAGTGGAAACACTGAAGCTTTCTTT. The V gene is TRBV7-9, the J gene TRBJ1-1; D is undetermined. Germline loops: CDR1 SEHNR, CDR2 FQNEAQ (reference sequence). The CDR3 has 15 amino acids. Deletions cut 4 bases from V and 2 bases from J, with 14 bases between.

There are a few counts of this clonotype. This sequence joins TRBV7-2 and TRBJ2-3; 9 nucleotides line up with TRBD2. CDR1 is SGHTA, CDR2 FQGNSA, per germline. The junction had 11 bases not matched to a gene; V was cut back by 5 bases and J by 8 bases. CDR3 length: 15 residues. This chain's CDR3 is CASSLSGGRVGTQYF. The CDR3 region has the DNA TGTGCCAGCAGCCTGAGCGGGGGGCGGGTGGGTACGCAGTATTTT.

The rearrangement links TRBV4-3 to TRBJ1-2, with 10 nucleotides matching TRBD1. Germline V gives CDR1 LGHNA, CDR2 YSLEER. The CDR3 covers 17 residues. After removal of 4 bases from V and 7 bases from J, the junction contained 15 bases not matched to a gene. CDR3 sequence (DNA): TGCGCCAGCAGCCGGCTCCTGCGACAGGGGGCGCAGGGTGGCTACACCTTC. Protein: CASSRLLRQGAQGGYTF.

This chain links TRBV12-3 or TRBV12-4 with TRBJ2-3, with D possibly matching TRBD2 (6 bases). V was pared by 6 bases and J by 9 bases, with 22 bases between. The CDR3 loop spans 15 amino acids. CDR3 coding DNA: TGTGCCAGCAGCGCTCGGGGGTTAAGAGGAGACACGCAGTATTTT. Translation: CASSARGLRGDTQYF.

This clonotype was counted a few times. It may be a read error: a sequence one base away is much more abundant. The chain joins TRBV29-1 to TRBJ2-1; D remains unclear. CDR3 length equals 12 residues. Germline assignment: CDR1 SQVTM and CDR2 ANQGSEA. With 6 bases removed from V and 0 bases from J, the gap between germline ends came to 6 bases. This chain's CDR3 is CSVVRSYNEQFF. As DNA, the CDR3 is TGCAGCGTGGTCCGCTCCTACAATGAGCAGTTCTTC.

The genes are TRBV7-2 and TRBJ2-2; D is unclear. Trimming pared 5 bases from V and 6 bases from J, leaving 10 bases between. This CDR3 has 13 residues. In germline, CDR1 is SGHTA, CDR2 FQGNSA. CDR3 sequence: CASSRPAAGELFF. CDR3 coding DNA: TGTGCCAGCAGCCGTCCAGCCGCCGGGGAGCTGTTTTTT. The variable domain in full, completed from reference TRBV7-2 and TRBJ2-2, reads GAGVSQSPSNKVTEKGKDVELRCDPISGHTALYWYRQSLGQGLEFLIYFQGNSAPDKSGLPSDRFSAERTGGSVSTLTIQRTQQEDSAVYLCASSRPAAGELFFGEGSRLTVL.

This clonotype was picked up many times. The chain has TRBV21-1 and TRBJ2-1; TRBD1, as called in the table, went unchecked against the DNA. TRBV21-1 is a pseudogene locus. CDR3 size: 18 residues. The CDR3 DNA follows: TGTGCCAGAAATAAAGGGACAGTTGGAAGGATCTCCTACAATGAGCAGTTCTTC. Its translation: CARNKGTVGRISYNEQFF.

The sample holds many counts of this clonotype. CDR3 DNA sequence: TGCAGCGTGCAGGGGAGGAATGAAAAACTGTTTTTT. Translation gives CSVQGRNEKLFF. The genes are TRBV29-1 and TRBJ1-4; TRBD1 might be the D (6 bases). The CDR3 consists of 12 residues. Germline CDR1 is SQVTM and CDR2 is ANQGSEA. The V end lost 6 bases, the J end lost 5 bases, and 10 bases lay between the germline ends.